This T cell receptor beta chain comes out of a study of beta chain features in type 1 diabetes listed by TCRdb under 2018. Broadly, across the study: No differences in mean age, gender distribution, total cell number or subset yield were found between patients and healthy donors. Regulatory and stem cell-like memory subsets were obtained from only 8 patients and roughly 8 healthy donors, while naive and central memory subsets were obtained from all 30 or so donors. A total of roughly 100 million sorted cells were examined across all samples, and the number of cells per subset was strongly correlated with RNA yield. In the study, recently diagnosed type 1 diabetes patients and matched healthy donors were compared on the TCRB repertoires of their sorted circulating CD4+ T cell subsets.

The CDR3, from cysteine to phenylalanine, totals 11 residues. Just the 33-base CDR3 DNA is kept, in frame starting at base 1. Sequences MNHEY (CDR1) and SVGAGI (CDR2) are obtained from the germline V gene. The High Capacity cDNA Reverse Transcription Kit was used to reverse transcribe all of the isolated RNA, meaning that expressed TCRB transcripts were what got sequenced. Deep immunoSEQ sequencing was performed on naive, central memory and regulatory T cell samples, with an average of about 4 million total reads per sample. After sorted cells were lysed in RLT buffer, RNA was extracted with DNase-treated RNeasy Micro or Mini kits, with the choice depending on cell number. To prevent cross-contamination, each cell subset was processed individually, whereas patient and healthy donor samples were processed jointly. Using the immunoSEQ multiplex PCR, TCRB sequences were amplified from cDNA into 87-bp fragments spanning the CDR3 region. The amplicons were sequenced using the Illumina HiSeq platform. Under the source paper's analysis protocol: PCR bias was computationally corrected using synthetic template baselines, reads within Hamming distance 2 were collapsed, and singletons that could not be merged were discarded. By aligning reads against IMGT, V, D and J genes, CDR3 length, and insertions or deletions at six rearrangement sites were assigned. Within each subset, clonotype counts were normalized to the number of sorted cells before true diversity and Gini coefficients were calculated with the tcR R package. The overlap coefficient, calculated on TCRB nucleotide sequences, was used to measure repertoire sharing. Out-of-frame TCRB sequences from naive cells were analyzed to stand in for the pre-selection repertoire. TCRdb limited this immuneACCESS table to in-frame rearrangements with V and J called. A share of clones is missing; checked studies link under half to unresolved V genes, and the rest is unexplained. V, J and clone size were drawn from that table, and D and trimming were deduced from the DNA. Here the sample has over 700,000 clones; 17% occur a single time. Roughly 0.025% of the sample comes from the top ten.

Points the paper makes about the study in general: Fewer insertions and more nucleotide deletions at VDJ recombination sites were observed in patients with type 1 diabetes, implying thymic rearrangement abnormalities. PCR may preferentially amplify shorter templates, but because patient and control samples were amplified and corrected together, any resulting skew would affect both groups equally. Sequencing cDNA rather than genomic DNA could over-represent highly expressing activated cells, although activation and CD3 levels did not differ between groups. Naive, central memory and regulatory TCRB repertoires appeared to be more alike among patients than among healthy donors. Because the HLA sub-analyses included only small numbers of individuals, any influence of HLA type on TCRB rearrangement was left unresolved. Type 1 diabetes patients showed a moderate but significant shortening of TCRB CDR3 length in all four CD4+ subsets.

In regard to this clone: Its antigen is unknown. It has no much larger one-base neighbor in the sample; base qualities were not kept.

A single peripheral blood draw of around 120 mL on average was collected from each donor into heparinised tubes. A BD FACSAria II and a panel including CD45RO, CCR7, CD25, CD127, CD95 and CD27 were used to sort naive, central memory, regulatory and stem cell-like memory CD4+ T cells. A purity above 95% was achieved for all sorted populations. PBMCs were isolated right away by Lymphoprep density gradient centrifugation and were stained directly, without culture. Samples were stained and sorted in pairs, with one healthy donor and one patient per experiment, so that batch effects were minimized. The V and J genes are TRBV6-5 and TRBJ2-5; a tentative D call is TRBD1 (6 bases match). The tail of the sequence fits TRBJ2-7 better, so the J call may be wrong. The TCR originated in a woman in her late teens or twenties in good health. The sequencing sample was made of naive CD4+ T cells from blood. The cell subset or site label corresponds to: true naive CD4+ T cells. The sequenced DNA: TGTGCCAGCACGCAGGGGTACGAGCAGTACTTC. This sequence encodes CASTQGYEQYF.